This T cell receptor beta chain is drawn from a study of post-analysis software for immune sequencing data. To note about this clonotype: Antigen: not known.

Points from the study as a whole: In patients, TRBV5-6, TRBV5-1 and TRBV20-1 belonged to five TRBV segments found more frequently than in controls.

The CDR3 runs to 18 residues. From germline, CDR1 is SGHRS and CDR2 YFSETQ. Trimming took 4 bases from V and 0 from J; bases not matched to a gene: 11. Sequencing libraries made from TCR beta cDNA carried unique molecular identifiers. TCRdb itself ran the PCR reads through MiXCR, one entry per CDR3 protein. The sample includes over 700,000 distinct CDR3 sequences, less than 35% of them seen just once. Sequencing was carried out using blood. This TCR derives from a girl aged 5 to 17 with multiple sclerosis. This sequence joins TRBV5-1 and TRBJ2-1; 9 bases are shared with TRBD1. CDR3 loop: CASSRRVGQGSSYNEQFF. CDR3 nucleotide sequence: TGCGCCAGCAGCAGGAGGGTGGGACAGGGTAGCTCCTACAATGAGCAGTTCTTC.